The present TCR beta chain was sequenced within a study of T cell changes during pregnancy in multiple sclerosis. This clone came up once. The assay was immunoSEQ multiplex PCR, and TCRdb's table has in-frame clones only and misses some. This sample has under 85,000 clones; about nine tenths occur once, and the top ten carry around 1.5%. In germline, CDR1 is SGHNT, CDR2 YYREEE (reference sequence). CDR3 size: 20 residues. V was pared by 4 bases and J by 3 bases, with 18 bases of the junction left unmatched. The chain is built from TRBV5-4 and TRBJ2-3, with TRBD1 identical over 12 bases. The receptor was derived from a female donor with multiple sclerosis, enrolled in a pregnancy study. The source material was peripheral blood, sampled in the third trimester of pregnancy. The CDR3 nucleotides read TGTGCCAGCAGCACCCACCGGGACAGGGGGCTATTTTACGGGACAGATACGCAGTATTTT. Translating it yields CASSTHRDRGLFYGTDTQYF. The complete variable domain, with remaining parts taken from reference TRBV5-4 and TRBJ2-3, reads ETGVTQSPTHLIKTRGQQVTLRCSSQSGHNTVSWYQQALGQGPQFIFQYYREEENGRGNFPPRFSGLQFPNYSSELNVNALELDDSALYLCASSTHRDRGLFYGTDTQYFGPGTRLTVL.